The clone carrying this T cell receptor (beta chain) occurred many times. V lost 5 bases to trimming and J lost 4 bases; unmatched junction nucleotides: 9. The germline CDR1 and CDR2 sequences are LNHDA and SQIVND (reference sequence). The CDR3 is 15 amino acids. From around 440 ng of RNA, a library with molecular barcoded alpha/delta and beta/gamma adaptors was made. TCRdb passed the reads through MiXCR, listing each CDR3 protein once. In the table there are approximately 140,000 distinct CDR3 sequences, about 13% of which are singletons. The sample comes from a study of read filtering for tumor transcriptome and immune sequencing.

The chain carries TRBV19 and TRBJ2-7; 9 bases fit TRBD2. The sequenced sample consisted of a population of CD138-negative cells sorted from bone marrow. This clonotype was obtained from a donor at least 40 years old with multiple myeloma. CDR3 loop: CASSPLTSGDYEQYF. The CDR3 DNA is TGTGCCAGTAGTCCCTTGACTAGCGGAGATTACGAGCAGTACTTC. The full variable domain, rest sourced from reference TRBV19 and TRBJ2-7, is DGGITQSPKYLFRKEGQNVTLSCEQNLNHDAMYWYRQDPGQGLRLIYYSQIVNDFQKGDIAEGYSVSREKKESFPLTVTSAQKNPTAFYLCASSPLTSGDYEQYFGPGTRLTVT.